The clone carrying this TCR beta chain came up many times. The record originates from a study of human T cells and chemical hapten exposure. For the study at large: Variation in per-sample TCR yields came mainly from small pooled library volume differences.

This sample's time point: patch test 1, 2 weeks after DPC sensitization. As to treatment: therapeutic diphenylcyclopropenone sensitization with weekly scalp DPC. Blood draws came before every patch-test application. From the RACE reads, TCRdb called clonotypes with MiXCR, one entry per CDR3 protein. The data contain around 160,000 distinct CDR3 sequences, about 14% of them singletons. The CDR3 runs to 14 residues. Germline-derived CDR1 and CDR2 are LGHDT and YNNKEL (reference sequence). V shed 3 bases and J shed 1 base, with 7 bases lying between them. The chain couples TRBV3-1 to TRBJ1-3, with D unresolved. The material sequenced was whole blood, taken in connection with sensitization to the hapten diphenylcyclopropenone (DPC). The receptor was isolated from a woman under 40 with alopecia areata. Some clones in this sample may be carry-over from other donors' samples. The CDR3 region is CASSQSESGNTIYF. The CDR3 DNA follows: TGTGCCAGCAGCCAGTCAGAGTCTGGAAACACCATATATTTT.